These 3 T cell receptor beta chains came from one sample sequenced in a study of shared clonotypes between healthy human individuals. Profiled with immunoSEQ multiplex PCR; TCRdb holds only in-frame clones, not every one. Of 2 million to 2.5 million clones listed, 85% to 95% are singletons. The specimen was naive CD4+ T cells from PBMCs. Subset reported: CD45RA+ positively selected. These receptors originate from a man younger than 35 in good health. Some clones in this sample may be carry-over from other donors' samples.

This chain connects TRBV6-5 to TRBJ1-3; 8 bases match TRBD1. Germline V gene data show CDR1 as MNHEY and CDR2 as SVGAGI. The CDR3 totals 15 residues. J was trimmed by 0 bases and V by 5 bases; bases with no gene match: 3. The CDR3 loop is CASSRDRPSGNTIYF. CDR3 bases: TGTGCCAGCAGTCGGGACAGGCCCTCTGGAAACACCATATATTTT.

V and J are TRBV4-3 and TRBJ2-7, with a possible D match to TRBD1 (6 bases). CDR3 length: 17 amino acids. Germline V lookup: CDR1 LGHNA, CDR2 YSLEER. V was shortened by 0 bases and J by 1 base, with 16 bases between the two germline ends. The CDR3 nucleotides are TGCGCCAGCAGCCAAGAACATTGGGACACAATTTCCTACGAGCAGTACTTC. This translates into CASSQEHWDTISYEQYF.

The chain couples TRBV6-1 to TRBJ1-4, with unresolved D. V was trimmed by 3 bases and J by 7 bases, leaving 9 bases between them. This CDR3 has 13 residues. Per germline, CDR1 MNHNS and CDR2 SASEGT. The CDR3 sequence: CASSETTFEKLFF. As DNA, the CDR3 is TGTGCCAGCAGTGAGACCACTTTTGAAAAACTGTTTTTT.